The source of this T cell receptor (beta chain) is a study of shared T cell receptors in the human thymus. Method: immunoSEQ multiplex PCR; TCRdb's copy keeps in-frame clones and lacks some. The repertoire has 700,000 or so clones, approximately 85% of them found once; the top ten carry 0.0095% to 0.013%. Trimming at V came to 0 bases and at J to 3 bases, leaving 13 bases not matched to a gene. Germline V gene data show CDR1 as MGHRA and CDR2 as YSYEKL. This CDR3 has 18 amino acids. The sample also formed part of further work on human thymus T cells. From that paper: From resections taken during corrective heart surgery, the thymus tissue was obtained. Use of V and J genes seemed skewed within the thymic and blood repertoires. There were highly overlapping thymic repertoires among unrelated individuals, as related research reported.

This TCR came from a girl under three years old with a congenital heart defect. What was sequenced was thymocytes. The V call is TRBV4-1, the J call TRBJ1-1; 7 bases are a match to TRBD1. The CDR3 spells CASSQEGKNGQAHTEAFF. The CDR3 region has the DNA TGCGCCAGCAGCCAAGAGGGAAAAAATGGACAGGCCCACACTGAAGCTTTCTTT.